Here is one T cell receptor (beta chain) with its context. This record comes from a study of blood T cell repertoires in COVID-19. The data were produced by immunoSEQ multiplex PCR, yet TCRdb's version contains in-frame clones alone and is incomplete. The repertoire holds approximately 70,000 clones, with roughly 92% as singletons. CDR1 is SGHAT, CDR2 FQNNGV, per germline. This CDR3 is 17 amino acids long. Trimming cost V 2 bases and J 3 bases; bases outside gene matches: 9. This receptor was taken from a man aged 50 or older with COVID-19, enrolled during active disease. Material: peripheral blood. The chain employs TRBV11-2 and TRBJ1-1, with 10 positions matching TRBD1. CDR3 in DNA: TGTGCCAGCAGCTTAACGGGACAGGGGATAAGGGACACTGAAGCTTTCTTT. The encoded protein is CASSLTGQGIRDTEAFF.